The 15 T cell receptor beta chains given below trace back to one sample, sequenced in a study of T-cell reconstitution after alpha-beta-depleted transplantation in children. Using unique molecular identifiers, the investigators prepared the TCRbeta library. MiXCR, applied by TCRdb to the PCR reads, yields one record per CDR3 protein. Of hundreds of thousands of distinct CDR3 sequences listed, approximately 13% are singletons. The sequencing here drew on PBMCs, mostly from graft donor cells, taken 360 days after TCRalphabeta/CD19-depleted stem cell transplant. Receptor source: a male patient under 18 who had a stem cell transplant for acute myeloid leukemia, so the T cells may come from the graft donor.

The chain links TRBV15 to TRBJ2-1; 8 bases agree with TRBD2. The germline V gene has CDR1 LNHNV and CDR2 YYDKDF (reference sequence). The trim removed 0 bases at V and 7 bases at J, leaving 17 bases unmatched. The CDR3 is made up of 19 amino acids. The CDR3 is CATSRDRDKIAGIPNEQFF. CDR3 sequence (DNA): TGTGCCACCAGCAGAGATCGGGACAAGATAGCGGGAATCCCAAATGAGCAGTTCTTC.

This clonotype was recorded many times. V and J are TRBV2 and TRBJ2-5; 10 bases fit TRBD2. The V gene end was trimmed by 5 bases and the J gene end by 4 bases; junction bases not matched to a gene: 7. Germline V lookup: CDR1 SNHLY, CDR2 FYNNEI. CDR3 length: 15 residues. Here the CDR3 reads CASSSPRLAGETQYF. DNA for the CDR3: TGTGCCAGCAGTTCCCCTCGACTAGCGGGAGAGACCCAGTACTTC.

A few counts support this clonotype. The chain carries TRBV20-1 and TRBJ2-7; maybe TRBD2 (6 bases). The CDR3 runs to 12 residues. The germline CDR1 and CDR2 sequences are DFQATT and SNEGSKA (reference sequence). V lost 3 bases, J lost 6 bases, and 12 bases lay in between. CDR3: CSARRGGREQYF. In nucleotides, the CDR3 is TGCAGTGCTAGGAGAGGAGGGCGCGAGCAGTACTTC.

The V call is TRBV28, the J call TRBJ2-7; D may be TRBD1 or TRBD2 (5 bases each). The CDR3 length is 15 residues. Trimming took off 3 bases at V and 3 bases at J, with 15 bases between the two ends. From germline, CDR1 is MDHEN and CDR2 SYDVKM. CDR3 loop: CASSLGDPAYYEQYF. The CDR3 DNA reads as TGTGCCAGCAGTTTGGGGGACCCGGCCTACTACGAGCAGTACTTC.

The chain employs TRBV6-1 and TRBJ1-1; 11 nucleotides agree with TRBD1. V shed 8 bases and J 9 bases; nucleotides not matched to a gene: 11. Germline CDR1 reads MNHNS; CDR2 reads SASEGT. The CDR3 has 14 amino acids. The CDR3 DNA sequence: TGTGCCAGCGGAAGGGACAGGGGGGGTTATCAAGCTTTCTTT. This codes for CASGRDRGGYQAFF.

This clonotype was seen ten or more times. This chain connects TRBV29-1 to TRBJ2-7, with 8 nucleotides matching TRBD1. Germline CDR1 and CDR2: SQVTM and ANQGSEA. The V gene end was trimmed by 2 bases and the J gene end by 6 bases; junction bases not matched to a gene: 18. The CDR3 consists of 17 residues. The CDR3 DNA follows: TGCAGCGTTGAACGTGTTGGGCAGGGGGCGCGTTTGGGCGAGCAGTACTTC. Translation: CSVERVGQGARLGEQYF.

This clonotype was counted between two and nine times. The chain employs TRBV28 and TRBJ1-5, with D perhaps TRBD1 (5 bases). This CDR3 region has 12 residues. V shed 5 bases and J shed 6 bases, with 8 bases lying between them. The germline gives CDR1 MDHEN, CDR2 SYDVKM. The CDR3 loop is CASSEGFQPQHF. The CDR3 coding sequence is TGTGCCAGCAGTGAGGGGTTTCAGCCCCAGCATTTT.

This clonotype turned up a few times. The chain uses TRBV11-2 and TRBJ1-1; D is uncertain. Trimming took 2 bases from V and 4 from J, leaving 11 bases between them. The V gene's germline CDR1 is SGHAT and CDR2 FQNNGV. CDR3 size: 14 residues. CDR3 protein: CASSLYPRPTEAFF. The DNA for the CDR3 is TGTGCCAGCAGCTTATATCCTCGACCCACTGAAGCTTTCTTT.

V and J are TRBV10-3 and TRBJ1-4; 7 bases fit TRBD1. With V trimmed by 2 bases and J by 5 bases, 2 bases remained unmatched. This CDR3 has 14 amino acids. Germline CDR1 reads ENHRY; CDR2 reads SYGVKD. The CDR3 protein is CAISERDSNEKLFF. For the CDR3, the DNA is TGTGCCATCAGTGAGAGGGACAGCAATGAAAAACTGTTTTTT.

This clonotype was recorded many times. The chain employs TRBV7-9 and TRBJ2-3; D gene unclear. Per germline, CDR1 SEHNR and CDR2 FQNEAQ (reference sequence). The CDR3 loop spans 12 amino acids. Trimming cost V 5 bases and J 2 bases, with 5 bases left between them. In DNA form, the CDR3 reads TGTGCCAGCAGCCGAGTCACAGATACGCAGTATTTT. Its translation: CASSRVTDTQYF.

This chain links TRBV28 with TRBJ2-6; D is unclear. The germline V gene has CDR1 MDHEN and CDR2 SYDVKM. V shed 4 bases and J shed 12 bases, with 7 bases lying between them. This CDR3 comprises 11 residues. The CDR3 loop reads CASSSQIVLTF. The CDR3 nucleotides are TGTGCCAGCAGTTCGCAGATCGTCCTGACTTTC.

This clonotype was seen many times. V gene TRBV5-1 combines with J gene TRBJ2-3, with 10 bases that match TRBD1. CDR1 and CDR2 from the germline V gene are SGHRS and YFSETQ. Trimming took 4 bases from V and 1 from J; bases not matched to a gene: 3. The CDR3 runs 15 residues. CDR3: CASSPDRGGTDTQYF. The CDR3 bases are TGCGCCAGCAGCCCGGACAGGGGGGGCACAGATACGCAGTATTTT. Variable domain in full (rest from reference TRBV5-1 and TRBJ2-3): KAGVTQTPRYLIKTRGQQVTLSCSPISGHRSVSWYQQTPGQGLQFLFEYFSETQRNKGNFPGRFSGRQFSNSRSEMNVSTLELGDSALYLCASSPDRGGTDTQYFGPGTRLTVL.

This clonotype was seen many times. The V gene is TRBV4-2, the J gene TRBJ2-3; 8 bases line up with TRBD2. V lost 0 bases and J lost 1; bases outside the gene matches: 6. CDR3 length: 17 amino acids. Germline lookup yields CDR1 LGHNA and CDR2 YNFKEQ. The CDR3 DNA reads TGTGCCAGCAGCCAAGAGGTGGTAGCGGGACGCACAGATACGCAGTATTTT. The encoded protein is CASSQEVVAGRTDTQYF.

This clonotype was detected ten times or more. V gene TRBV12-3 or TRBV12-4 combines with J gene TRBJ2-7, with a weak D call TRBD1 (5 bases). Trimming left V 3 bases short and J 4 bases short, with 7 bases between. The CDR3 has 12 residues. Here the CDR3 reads CASSLTAYEQYF. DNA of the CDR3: TGTGCCAGCAGTTTGACAGCTTACGAGCAGTACTTC.

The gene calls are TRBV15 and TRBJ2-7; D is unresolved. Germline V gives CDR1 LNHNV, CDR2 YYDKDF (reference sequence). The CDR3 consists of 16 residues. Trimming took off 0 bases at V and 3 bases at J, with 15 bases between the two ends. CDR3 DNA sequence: TGTGCCACCAGCAGAGATGTGTCCCCGGGCAGCTACGAGCAGTACTTC. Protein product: CATSRDVSPGSYEQYF.